Listed below are T cell receptor beta chains from one sample, sequenced in a study of graft-versus-host responses after intestinal transplantation. The method was immunoSEQ multiplex PCR; TCRdb's version includes in-frame clones alone and lacks a portion of them. The sample holds around 50,000 clones; roughly 90% are singletons and the top ten take 1.6%. The specimen comprised PBMCs, sampled 26 days after transplant. The receptors stem from a human patient who received an intestinal transplant, so some T cells may come from the graft donor. The conserved cysteine and the conserved F or W are not part of the CDR3 here. Fields, in order: J gene, clone size, V gene, CDR3 protein. Expanded clones get a size class; other rows say once, few or many, or leave the size out.

TRBJ2-3 NA TRBV7-7 ASSSGTFTDTQY
TRBJ2-2 NA TRBV6-8 ASRYLAGGRVGELF
TRBJ1-4 NA TRBV13 ASSLRQGIFLTNEKLF
TRBJ2-1 once TRBV11-2 ASSPLLLAANNEQF
TRBJ2-1 NA TRBV7-2 ASSLAQIVLAGVNEQF
TRBJ2-7 NA TRBV2 ASTPDREAYEQY
TRBJ2-3 NA TRBV7-2 ASSSRQGAWTDTQY
TRBJ2-2 NA TRBV14 ASSHLGPGELF
TRBJ2-2 NA TRBV10-3 AISELGGAGELF
TRBJ2-1 NA TRBV5-1 ASSFSGGAYNEQF
TRBJ1-1 NA TRBV11-2 ASSSPTGPDTEAF
TRBJ1-4 NA TRBV7-9 ASSFDGEKLF
TRBJ1-1 NA TRBV9 ASSVSGDEAF
TRBJ2-5 NA TRBV5-1 ASSLGGLTQETQY
TRBJ2-3 NA TRBV18 ASSPLAGGRTDTQY
TRBJ2-3 NA TRBV27 ASRISGRGASTDTQY
TRBJ1-5 NA TRBV15 ATPSEDRNFQPQH
TRBJ1-2 NA TRBV5-4 ASSLATGQGLRGYT
TRBJ1-6 NA TRBV11-2 ASSLEVLGVSPLH
TRBJ1-4 NA TRBV11-3 ASDEKLF
TRBJ2-4 NA TRBV28 ASSRALGGNIQY
TRBJ1-1 NA TRBV2 ASSEVTWTGDTEAF
TRBJ1-1 once TRBV29-1 SVEPVNTEAF
TRBJ1-3 once TRBV5-4 ASSPSAQPVISGNTIY
TRBJ1-3 NA TRBV28 ASSPGQADSGNTIY
TRBJ2-1 NA TRBV11-2 ASTPKREQF
TRBJ2-7 NA TRBV28 ASSLRGFRYEQY
TRBJ1-5 NA TRBV2 ASRGQGNQPQH